This T cell receptor (beta chain) was identified in a study of blood T cell repertoires in COVID-19 (dated by TCRdb to 2020 to 2021). Background for the entire study: Collaborator samples came from the United States, Italy and Spain and covered acute and convalescent phases of COVID-19. The samples were drawn from the first 160 participants of the ongoing ImmuneRACE study and from 1,254 subjects provided by 6 global collaborators. The material from the prospective study consisted of cDNA or gDNA derived from T cells, B-cell-depleted T cells, or PBMCs. Deeply sampled blood TCRbeta repertoires from subjects exposed to, actively infected with, or recovered from COVID-19 were included in the dataset. The repertoires were released in a freely available public database intended as a resource for research on the immune response to SARS-CoV-2. HLA class I and class II types, where available, came from metadata supplied by the sample provider rather than from assay-based typing. Sample metadata almost always included a de-identified subject ID, COVID-19 status, age in years and sex.

Concerning this clone: Its target antigen remains unknown. The record has no base qualities; no much larger clone is one base away.

In the prospective study, participants were roughly 18 to 95 years old, resided in about 25 geographic areas of the United States, and were enrolled through a virtual design. In the prospective study, participants were assigned to cohorts based on the clinical history participants reported in a screening survey and a study questionnaire. Recovered participants in ImmuneRACE Cohort 3 were defined by two consecutive negative NP/OP PCR tests, clearance by a healthcare professional, or resolution of symptoms. In the prospective study, whole blood, serum and a nasopharyngeal or oropharyngeal swab were collected from each participant by mobile phlebotomists. Additional blood draws and questionnaires over an approximately 2-month period could optionally be provided by prospective study participants. Before DNA extraction, prospective study blood samples were shipped either frozen or at room temperature.

TCRbeta CDR3 regions were amplified from genomic DNA by means of the immunoSEQ Assay, a bias-controlled multiplex PCR. Per the original workflow: Within the assay, amplification of reference gene primers was used to estimate how many nucleated cells each sample contained. Sequence reads were collapsed and filtered to measure the absolute abundance of every unique TCRbeta CDR3 rearrangement. For each sample, productive Simpson clonality was calculated as the square root of Simpson's diversity index over productive rearrangements. In its TCRdb copy, this immuneACCESS table keeps in-frame sequences only and misses some clones. Where compared with another copy, unresolved V genes explain less than half of these, and the others have no known cause. The V and J calls and clone size are taken from that table; D and trimming were inferred from the DNA. In this sample the table shows around 300,000 clones, roughly 90% of which occur a single time. 1% of the sample lies in the top ten.

On the study overall, not on this receptor specifically: The quantity of clinical and demographic metadata differed by source and by participant and was supplied without curation.

CDR1 and CDR2 are drawn from the germline V gene (reference sequence): SEHNR, FQNEAQ. The CDR3 holds 15 amino acids from the cysteine to the phenylalanine. Here the CDR3 DNA is all that survives: 45 bases in frame from base 1. V sheds 1 base and J sheds 1 base, leaving 11 bases between their ends. The chain employs TRBV7-9 and TRBJ2-7; no D gene is confidently identified. The TCR sequence derives from a woman aged 25-40 years who had recovered from COVID-19. Source material: PBMCs or T cells enriched from blood (not recorded which). The CDR3 reads as follows: CASSLERGASYEQYF. The DNA reads TGTGCCAGCAGCTTAGAGCGAGGAGCATCCTACGAGCAGTACTTC.